A selection of T cell receptor beta chains follows, all from one sample in a study of monozygotic twins with inflammatory bowel disease. TCRdb re-called the 5' RACE reads and catalogs CDR3 proteins one per entry, DNA excluded. The record lists around 230,000 distinct CDR3 sequences, of which the ten most abundant hold roughly 1.5%. What was sequenced was blood. The origin of the receptors is a human donor with ulcerative colitis or Crohn's disease, or a healthy co-twin of an affected twin (not recorded which). The CDR3 runs from the conserved cysteine through the conserved F or W.

V	J	CDR3
TRBV5-6	TRBJ1-1	CASSSYRALVTEAFF
TRBV10-3	TRBJ2-7	CAISESGGTSVYEQYF
TRBV7-9	TRBJ1-2	CASRTSGVPNYGYTF
TRBV19	TRBJ1-2	CASSPWTASYGYTF
TRBV20-1	TRBJ1-5	CSARIGMNSNQPQHF
TRBV18	TRBJ1-1	CASSLSRGKRTEAFF
TRBV7-9	TRBJ1-1	CASSSSLGVNTEAFF
TRBV20-1	TRBJ2-3	CSAPYWGTDTQYF
TRBV6-1	TRBJ1-4	CASRTGGVWEKLFF
TRBV24-1	TRBJ1-2	CATSDAGVYGYTF
TRBV11-2	TRBJ2-2	CASSLGAIGELFF
TRBV5-1	TRBJ1-2	CASSGGQGSYGYTF
TRBV5-1	TRBJ2-1	CASRPTGFSEQFF
TRBV5-1	TRBJ2-1	CASSLDNLYGEQFF
TRBV27	TRBJ2-7	CATGSGQGGEQYF